Listed below are T cell receptor beta chains from one sample, sequenced in a study of T cell responses to AZD1222 COVID-19 vaccine. This table comes from immunoSEQ multiplex PCR, and its TCRdb copy is limited to in-frame clones, with some not included. The table has about 150,000 clones, approximately 89% seen once; the top ten hold 3% to 4%. This specimen was peripheral blood, taken on day 0 of MenACWY control vaccination. These receptors originate from an adult in good health. Both conserved end residues are part of each CDR3. The D gene is left open where the match is weak. Expanded clones are given a class, and other clones once, few, many or no size at all.

v_gene,abundance,d_gene,j_gene,CDR3aa,CDR3nt
TRBV2,NA,NA,TRBJ2-1,CASSVSVYNNEQFF,TGTGCCAGCAGTGTATCGGTCTATAACAATGAGCAGTTCTTC
TRBV4-3,NA,NA,TRBJ2-2,CASSQNRNTGELFF,TGCGCCAGCAGCCAAAACAGGAACACCGGGGAGCTGTTTTTT
TRBV27,few,TRBD1,TRBJ1-2,CASSSLDRYNYGYTF,TGTGCCAGCAGTTCATTGGACAGGTATAACTATGGCTACACCTTC
TRBV3-1/TRBV3-2,NA,NA,TRBJ1-5,CASSQDRGEGQPQHF,TGTGCCAGCAGCCAAGATAGGGGGGAGGGCCAGCCCCAGCATTTT
TRBV21-1,NA,NA,TRBJ1-5,CASTLGGESNQPQHF,TGTGCCAGCACCCTCGGCGGTGAGAGCAATCAGCCCCAGCATTTT
TRBV9,NA,NA,TRBJ1-1,CASRQGLNQGTEAFF,TGTGCCAGCAGACAGGGCCTTAACCAGGGCACTGAAGCTTTCTTT
TRBV6-1,NA,TRBD2,TRBJ2-7,CASSESGQREGYEQYF,TGTGCCAGCAGTGAATCAGGTCAGCGGGAGGGGTACGAGCAGTACTTC
TRBV2,NA,NA,TRBJ2-1,CASTEGNEQFF,TGTGCCAGCACTGAGGGTAATGAGCAGTTCTTC
TRBV21-1,NA,NA,TRBJ2-1,CASSSTESNEQFF,TGTGCCAGCAGCAGTACAGAGTCGAATGAGCAGTTCTTC
TRBV24-1,NA,NA,TRBJ2-1,CATSDRLARSYNEQFF,TGTGCCACCAGTGACCGATTAGCGAGGAGCTACAATGAGCAGTTCTTC
TRBV5-1,NA,NA,TRBJ2-1,CASSIRQSSYNEQFF,TGCGCCAGCAGCATTCGACAGAGCTCCTACAATGAGCAGTTCTTC
TRBV6-6,few,NA,TRBJ1-4,CASSLSGDQGKLFF,TGTGCCAGCAGTTTGTCGGGAGATCAGGGAAAACTGTTTTTT
TRBV18,NA,NA,TRBJ1-5,CASSPGSDQPQHF,TGTGCCAGCTCACCGGGGTCTGATCAGCCCCAGCATTTT
TRBV29-1,NA,TRBD1,TRBJ2-7,CSVDPGTGGYEQYF,TGCAGCGTTGACCCCGGGACAGGGGGCTACGAGCAGTACTTC
TRBV6-5,NA,NA,TRBJ2-7,CASSYSTSGEEQYF,TGTGCCAGCAGTTACAGTACGTCCGGGGAGGAGCAGTACTTC
TRBV7-3,NA,TRBD2,TRBJ2-1,CASSPTSGPGNEQFF,TGTGCCAGCAGCCCTACTAGCGGCCCCGGGAATGAGCAGTTCTTC
TRBV5-1,NA,TRBD1,TRBJ1-1,CASSRGQENTEAFF,TGCGCCAGCAGCCGGGGACAGGAGAACACTGAAGCTTTCTTT
TRBV5-1,NA,NA,TRBJ1-4,CASSPGTAVEKLFF,TGCGCCAGCAGCCCCGGGACCGCGGTCGAAAAACTGTTTTTT
TRBV5-1,NA,NA,TRBJ1-2,CASSLADPRDGYTF,TGCGCCAGCAGCTTGGCGGACCCCCGGGACGGCTACACCTTC
TRBV7-8,once,NA,TRBJ1-2,CASSLVGRGSYTF,TGTGCCAGCAGCTTAGTGGGGCGGGGGAGCTACACCTTC
TRBV7-9,NA,NA,TRBJ2-7,CASSLGFNSYEQYF,TGTGCCAGCAGCTTAGGGTTTAACTCCTACGAGCAGTACTTC
TRBV5-1,few,TRBD2,TRBJ2-3,CASSFGLAGPVQYF,TGCGCCAGCAGCTTCGGACTAGCGGGCCCGGTACAGTATTTT
TRBV18,NA,NA,TRBJ1-2,CASSPRVPGDGYTF,TGTGCCAGCTCACCGAGGGTTCCGGGAGATGGCTACACCTTC
TRBV2,NA,TRBD2,TRBJ2-3,CASGGGTSGRTDTQYF,TGTGCCAGCGGGGGAGGGACTAGCGGGAGGACAGATACGCAGTATTTT
TRBV9,NA,NA,TRBJ1-3,CASSVAGTISGNTIYF,TGTGCCAGCAGCGTAGCAGGGACGATCTCTGGAAACACCATATATTTT
TRBV28,NA,NA,TRBJ1-6,CASSLTGRASPLHF,TGTGCCAGCAGTTTAACAGGGAGGGCATCACCCCTCCACTTT
TRBV9,NA,NA,TRBJ1-2,CASSTTDYGYTF,TGTGCCAGCAGCACGACAGACTATGGCTACACCTTC
TRBV5-5,NA,NA,TRBJ2-1,CASSPLDGDNEQFF,TGTGCCAGCAGCCCGTTGGACGGGGACAATGAGCAGTTCTTC
TRBV30,NA,TRBD1,TRBJ2-2,CAWSADRAHTGELFF,TGTGCCTGGAGCGCGGACAGGGCTCACACCGGGGAGCTGTTTTTT
TRBV11-3,NA,NA,TRBJ2-1,CASSLAPNPYNEQFF,TGTGCCAGCAGCTTAGCCCCTAACCCCTACAATGAGCAGTTCTTC
TRBV4-3,NA,TRBD2,TRBJ2-7,CASSLRTSGEQYF,TGCGCCAGCAGCCTCCGGACTAGCGGCGAGCAGTACTTC
TRBV4-3,NA,NA,TRBJ2-1,CASSQEGDLRDEQFF,TGCGCCAGCAGCCAAGAAGGGGACTTAAGGGATGAGCAGTTCTTC
TRBV18,NA,TRBD1,TRBJ1-4,CASSLQQGDEKLFF,TGTGCCAGCTCACTTCAACAGGGGGATGAAAAACTGTTTTTT
TRBV24-1,NA,NA,TRBJ2-5,CATSEVWTETQYF,TGTGCCACCAGTGAGGTTTGGACAGAGACCCAGTACTTC
TRBV7-2,NA,NA,TRBJ2-1,CASSSDPQGEQFF,TGTGCCAGCAGCTCAGACCCCCAAGGTGAGCAGTTCTTC
TRBV11-2,NA,TRBD1,TRBJ1-1,CASSPQGATEAFF,TGTGCCAGCAGCCCCCAGGGGGCAACTGAAGCTTTCTTT
TRBV2,NA,NA,TRBJ2-7,CASSSLRESYEQYF,TGTGCCAGCAGTTCCTTAAGGGAATCCTACGAGCAGTACTTC
TRBV11-3,NA,NA,TRBJ1-1,CASSLSGANTEAFF,TGTGCCAGCAGCTTGTCCGGGGCTAACACTGAAGCTTTCTTT
TRBV5-1,NA,NA,TRBJ2-7,CASSLGGTIDEQYF,TGCGCCAGCAGCTTGGGGGGAACTATCGACGAGCAGTACTTC